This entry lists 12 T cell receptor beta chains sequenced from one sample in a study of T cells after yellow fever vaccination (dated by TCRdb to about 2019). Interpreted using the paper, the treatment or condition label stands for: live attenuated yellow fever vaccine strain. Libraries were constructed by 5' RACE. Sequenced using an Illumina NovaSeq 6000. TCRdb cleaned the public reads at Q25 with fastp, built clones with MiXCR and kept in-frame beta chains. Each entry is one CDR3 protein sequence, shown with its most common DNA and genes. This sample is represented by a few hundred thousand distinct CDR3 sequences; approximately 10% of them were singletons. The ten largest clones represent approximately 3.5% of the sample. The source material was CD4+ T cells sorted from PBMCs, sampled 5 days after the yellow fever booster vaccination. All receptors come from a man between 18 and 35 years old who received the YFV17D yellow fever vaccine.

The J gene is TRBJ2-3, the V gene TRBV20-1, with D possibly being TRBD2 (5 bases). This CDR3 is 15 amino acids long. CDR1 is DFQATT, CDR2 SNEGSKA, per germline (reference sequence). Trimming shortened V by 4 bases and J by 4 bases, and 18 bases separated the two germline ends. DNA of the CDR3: TGCAGTGCTACACCCGAGGAGGTGGGGTCAGATACGCAGTATTTT. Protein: CSATPEEVGSDTQYF.

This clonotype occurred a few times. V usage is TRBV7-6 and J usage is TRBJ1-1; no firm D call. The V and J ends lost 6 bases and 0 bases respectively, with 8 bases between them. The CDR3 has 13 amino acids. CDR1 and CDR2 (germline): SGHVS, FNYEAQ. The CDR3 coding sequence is TGTGCCAGCAGTCAAGCCATGAACACTGAAGCTTTCTTT. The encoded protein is CASSQAMNTEAFF. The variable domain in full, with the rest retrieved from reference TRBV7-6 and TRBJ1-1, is GAGVSQSPRYKVTKRGQDVALRCDPISGHVSLYWYRQALGQGPEFLTYFNYEAQQDKSGLPNDRFSAERPEGSISTLTIQRTEQRDSAMYRCASSQAMNTEAFFGQGTRLTVV.

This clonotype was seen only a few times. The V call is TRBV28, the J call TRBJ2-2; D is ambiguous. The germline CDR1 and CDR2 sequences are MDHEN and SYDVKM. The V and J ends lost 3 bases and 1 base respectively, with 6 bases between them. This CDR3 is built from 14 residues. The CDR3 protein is CASSFSWNTGELFF. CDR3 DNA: TGTGCCAGCAGTTTTTCGTGGAACACCGGGGAGCTGTTTTTT.

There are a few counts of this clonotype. CDR3 nucleotide sequence: TGCAGCGTTACGCGTGAGCAGTTCTTC. It translates to CSVTREQFF. The V gene is TRBV29-1, the J gene TRBJ2-1, with D hard to call. V lost 5 bases and J 9 bases, leaving 5 bases between the germline ends. Germline V gene data show CDR1 as SQVTM and CDR2 as ANQGSEA. The CDR3 runs 9 residues.

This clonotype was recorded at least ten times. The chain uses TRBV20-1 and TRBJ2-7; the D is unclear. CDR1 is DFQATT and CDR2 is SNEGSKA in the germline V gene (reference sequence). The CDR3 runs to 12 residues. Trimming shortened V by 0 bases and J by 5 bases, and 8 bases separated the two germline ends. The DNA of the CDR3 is TGCAGTGCTAGAGATCTTTGGGACGAGCAGTACTTC. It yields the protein CSARDLWDEQYF.

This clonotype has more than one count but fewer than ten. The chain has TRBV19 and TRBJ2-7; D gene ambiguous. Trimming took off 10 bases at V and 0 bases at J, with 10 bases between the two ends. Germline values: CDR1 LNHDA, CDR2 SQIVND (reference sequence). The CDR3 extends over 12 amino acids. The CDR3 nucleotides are TGTGCCAACCCGGAGAGCTCCTACGAGCAGTACGTC. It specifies CANPESSYEQYV.

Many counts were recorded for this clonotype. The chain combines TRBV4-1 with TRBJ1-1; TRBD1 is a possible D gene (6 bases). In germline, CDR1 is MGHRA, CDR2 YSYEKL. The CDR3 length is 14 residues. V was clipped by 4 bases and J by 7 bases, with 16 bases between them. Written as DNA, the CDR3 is TGCGCCAGCAGCCGAGAGACAGGAACCCATGAAGCTTTCTTT. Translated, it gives CASSRETGTHEAFF.

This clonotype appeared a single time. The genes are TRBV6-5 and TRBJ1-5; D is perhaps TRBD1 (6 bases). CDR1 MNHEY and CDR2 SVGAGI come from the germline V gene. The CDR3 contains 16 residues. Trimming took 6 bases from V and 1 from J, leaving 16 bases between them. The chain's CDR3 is CASRERGAASNQPQHF. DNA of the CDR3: TGTGCCAGCAGAGAACGGGGGGCTGCCAGCAATCAGCCCCAGCATTTT.

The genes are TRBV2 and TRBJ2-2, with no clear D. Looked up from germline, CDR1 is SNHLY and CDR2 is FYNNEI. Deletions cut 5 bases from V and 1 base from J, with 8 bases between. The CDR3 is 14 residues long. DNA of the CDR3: TGTGCCAGCAGTCCCTCACGGAACACCGGGGAGCTGTTTTTT. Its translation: CASSPSRNTGELFF.

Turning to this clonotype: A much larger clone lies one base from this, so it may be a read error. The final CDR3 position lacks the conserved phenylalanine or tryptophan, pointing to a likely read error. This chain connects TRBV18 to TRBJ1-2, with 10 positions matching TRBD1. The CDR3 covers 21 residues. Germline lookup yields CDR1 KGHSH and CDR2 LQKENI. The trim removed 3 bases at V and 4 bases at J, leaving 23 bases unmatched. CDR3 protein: CASSPTTSLGQGLVAVYGYTL. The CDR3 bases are TGTGCCAGCTCACCCACGACGTCTTTGGGACAGGGGTTAGTGGCTGTCTATGGCTACACCCTC.

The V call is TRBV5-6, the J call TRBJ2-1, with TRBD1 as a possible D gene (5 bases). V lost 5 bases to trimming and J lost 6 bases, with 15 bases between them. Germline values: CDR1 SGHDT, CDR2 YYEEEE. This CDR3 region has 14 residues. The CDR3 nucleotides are TGTGCCAGCAGTTTACAGGAGTGGAGCAATGAGCAGTTCTTC. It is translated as CASSLQEWSNEQFF.

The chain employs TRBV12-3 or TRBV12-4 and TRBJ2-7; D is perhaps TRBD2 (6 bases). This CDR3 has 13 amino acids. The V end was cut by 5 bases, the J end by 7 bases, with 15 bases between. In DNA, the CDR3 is TGTGCCAGCAGTCTCGGGACTTCGGGGGAGCAGTACGTC. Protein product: CASSLGTSGEQYV.